A selection of T cell receptor beta chains follows, all from one sample in a study of blood T cells in healthy people across ages. Each CDR3 protein gets one entry after TCRdb re-called the 5' RACE reads with MiXCR. The sample lists about 1.8 million distinct CDR3 sequences; 49% were seen once. The sample comprised blood. The receptors derive from a woman in her thirties or forties in good health. Each CDR3 is given with its conserved first and last residue. D genes are given only for firm matches. Only part of the rows carry a size: once, few, many, or a class if the clone is expanded.

CDR3 length: 14
D gene: TRBD2
J gene: TRBJ2-3
clone size: few
V gene: TRBV29-1
CDR3 DNA: TGCAGCGCCCCGGGAGGGATTGTCACAGATACGCAGTATTTT
CDR3 protein: CSAPGGIVTDTQYF

CDR3 length: 16
D gene: TRBD2
J gene: TRBJ2-7
clone size: few
V gene: TRBV20-1
CDR3 DNA: TGCAGTGCTAGAGATCCCAAACTAGCGGGGGGAGGCGAGCAGTACTTC
CDR3 protein: CSARDPKLAGGGEQYF

CDR3 length: 15
D gene: TRBD2
J gene: TRBJ2-1
clone size: NA
V gene: TRBV20-1
CDR3 DNA: TGCAGTGCTAGAGAGCCTAGCGGGGGGGCATATGAGCAGTTCTTC
CDR3 protein: CSAREPSGGAYEQFF

CDR3 length: 12
D gene: NA
J gene: TRBJ1-4
clone size: NA
V gene: TRBV29-1
CDR3 DNA: TGCAGCGTTGCCTTGGATGGTGAAAAACTGTTTTTT
CDR3 protein: CSVALDGEKLFF

CDR3 length: 15
D gene: NA
J gene: TRBJ2-7
clone size: NA
V gene: TRBV6-1
CDR3 DNA: TGTGCCAGCAGTGAAGATCCCCCAGGTCCCTACGAGCAGTACTTC
CDR3 protein: CASSEDPPGPYEQYF

CDR3 length: 13
D gene: NA
J gene: TRBJ1-1
clone size: NA
V gene: TRBV5-4
CDR3 DNA: TGTGCCAGCAGCTCAACAGGGTCCACTGAAGCTTTCTTT
CDR3 protein: CASSSTGSTEAFF

CDR3 length: 14
D gene: NA
J gene: TRBJ2-5
clone size: NA
V gene: TRBV27
CDR3 DNA: TGTGCCAGCAGTTCCCTGGGCAGTCAAGAGACCCAGTACTTC
CDR3 protein: CASSSLGSQETQYF

CDR3 length: 13
D gene: TRBD1
J gene: TRBJ2-7
clone size: NA
V gene: TRBV6-2/TRBV6-3
CDR3 DNA: TGTGCCAGCAGCGATCCGGGACAGTACGAGCAGTACTTC
CDR3 protein: CASSDPGQYEQYF

CDR3 length: 14
D gene: NA
J gene: TRBJ1-2
clone size: NA
V gene: TRBV7-2
CDR3 DNA: TGTGCCAGCAGCCCGGCGACAGAAAACTATGGCTACACCTTC
CDR3 protein: CASSPATENYGYTF

CDR3 length: 14
D gene: TRBD1
J gene: TRBJ1-4
clone size: NA
V gene: TRBV7-2
CDR3 DNA: TGTGCCAGCAGCTTTGACAGGGGGCCTGAAAAACTGTTTTTT
CDR3 protein: CASSFDRGPEKLFF

CDR3 length: 17
D gene: NA
J gene: TRBJ2-7
clone size: NA
V gene: TRBV5-6
CDR3 DNA: TGTGCCAGCAGCAAAAGAAACCGTCCGGAACGGGGGTACGAGCAGTACTTC
CDR3 protein: CASSKRNRPERGYEQYF

CDR3 length: 15
D gene: TRBD1
J gene: TRBJ1-1
clone size: NA
V gene: TRBV7-2
CDR3 DNA: TGTGCCAGCAGCAAATCGGGACAGATGAACACTGAAGCTTTCTTT
CDR3 protein: CASSKSGQMNTEAFF

CDR3 length: 11
D gene: NA
J gene: TRBJ1-2
clone size: NA
V gene: TRBV6-5
CDR3 DNA: TGTGCCAGCAGATCCCTTGATGGCTACACCTTC
CDR3 protein: CASRSLDGYTF

CDR3 length: 18
D gene: TRBD2
J gene: TRBJ2-4
clone size: NA
V gene: TRBV4-2
CDR3 DNA: TGTGCCAGCAGCCAAGACAGAGCGGGGGGGTTTAACCAAGACACCCAGTACTTC
CDR3 protein: CASSQDRAGGFNQDTQYF

CDR3 length: 17
D gene: TRBD2
J gene: TRBJ2-5
clone size: NA
V gene: TRBV9
CDR3 DNA: TGTGCCAGCAGCGCCTCGGTGACTAGCGGCAGAGGAGAGACCCAGTACTTC
CDR3 protein: CASSASVTSGRGETQYF

CDR3 length: 17
D gene: TRBD2
J gene: TRBJ2-5
clone size: few
V gene: TRBV7-2
CDR3 DNA: TGTGCCAGCAGCTCCCGTCTAGCGGGGGCCCCGGAGGAGACCCAGTACTTC
CDR3 protein: CASSSRLAGAPEETQYF